These T cell receptor beta chains were read from a single sample in a study of blood T cell repertoires in COVID-19. Clones were read by immunoSEQ multiplex PCR, and TCRdb kept only the in-frame ones, dropping some. In the table there are about 210,000 clones, around four fifths of which are singletons. Specimen: peripheral blood. The receptors originated from a woman between 50 and 59 years old with acute or convalescent COVID-19. Each CDR3 is given with its conserved first and last residue. A D gene is named only where the DNA matches it firmly. Clone size is stated in some rows and not others, as once, few, many or a class when expanded.

size,D,J,V,CDR3,DNA
-,-,TRBJ2-7,TRBV5-1,CASSFSGSSYEQYF,TGCGCCAGCAGCTTTTCAGGTAGCTCCTACGAGCAGTACTTC
-,TRBD1,TRBJ2-7,TRBV5-1,CASSLAVDRGSEQYF,TGCGCCAGCAGCTTGGCCGTAGACAGGGGGAGCGAGCAGTACTTC
-,-,TRBJ1-2,TRBV25-1,CASLAGGYGYTF,TGTGCCAGCCTCGCGGGAGGGTATGGCTACACCTTC
-,-,TRBJ2-2,TRBV19,CASSIPLNYPNTGELFF,TGTGCCAGTAGTATCCCCTTGAACTACCCGAACACCGGGGAGCTGTTTTTT
-,-,TRBJ1-6,TRBV10-3,CAIRAGTYNSPLHF,TGTGCCATCAGGGCAGGGACATATAATTCACCCCTCCACTTT
-,TRBD1,TRBJ2-7,TRBV10-2,CASSDYDRAGTYEQYF,TGCGCCAGCAGTGATTACGACAGGGCAGGGACCTACGAGCAGTACTTC
-,-,TRBJ2-5,TRBV3-1/TRBV3-2,CASSQDLVSGVAETQYF,TGTGCCAGCAGCCAAGATCTAGTCAGCGGAGTCGCCGAGACCCAGTACTTC
-,TRBD1,TRBJ2-7,TRBV5-1,CASSRLGQGTHEQYF,TGCGCCAGCAGTAGGTTGGGACAGGGGACTCACGAGCAGTACTTC
-,TRBD1,TRBJ2-7,TRBV7-9,CASSFTGVNEQYF,TGTGCCAGCAGCTTCACAGGGGTAAACGAGCAGTACTTC
-,TRBD2,TRBJ2-7,TRBV28,CASSSQGGSPYEQYF,TGTGCCAGCAGTTCGCAGGGAGGGTCTCCCTACGAGCAGTACTTC
-,TRBD2,TRBJ2-5,TRBV4-2,CASSQGTGGRPQETQYF,TGTGCCAGCAGCCAAGGCACTGGCGGGAGGCCTCAAGAGACCCAGTACTTC
-,-,TRBJ2-2,TRBV11-1,CASSPGAGQGAGELFF,TGTGCCAGCAGTCCCGGGGCGGGGCAGGGTGCCGGGGAGCTGTTTTTT
-,-,TRBJ2-7,TRBV5-1,CASSLRQAYEQYF,TGCGCCAGCAGCTTGAGGCAGGCTTACGAGCAGTACTTC
-,TRBD2,TRBJ2-1,TRBV27,CASKWRGRSLDEQFF,TGTGCCAGCAAATGGCGCGGGAGAAGCCTAGATGAGCAGTTCTTC
once,-,TRBJ2-3,TRBV4-2,CASSSRESTDTQYF,TGTGCCAGCAGCTCTAGAGAAAGCACAGATACGCAGTATTTT
-,TRBD1,TRBJ1-4,TRBV7-9,CASTALVGTGTEKLFF,TGTGCCAGCACCGCACTTGTGGGGACAGGGACTGAAAAACTGTTTTTT
-,-,TRBJ1-2,TRBV2,CASSEESWTDTSNGYTF,TGTGCCAGCAGTGAAGAATCTTGGACGGACACGAGTAATGGCTACACCTTC
-,-,TRBJ1-6,TRBV28,CASSLSQGNSPLHF,TGTGCCAGCAGTTTATCCCAGGGGAATTCACCCCTCCACTTT
-,TRBD1,TRBJ2-3,TRBV5-1,CASSQSTGVDTQYF,TGCGCCAGCAGCCAATCCACAGGGGTAGATACGCAGTATTTT
-,TRBD2,TRBJ2-1,TRBV30,CAWTYRPGGRANEQFF,TGTGCCTGGACTTACCGCCCGGGCGGGAGGGCCAATGAGCAGTTCTTC
-,-,TRBJ2-6,TRBV7-6,CASQGEEGSSGANVLTF,TGTGCCAGCCAAGGGGAGGAGGGCAGCTCTGGGGCCAACGTCCTGACTTTC
once,TRBD1,TRBJ1-1,TRBV9,CASSELTGGNTEAFF,TGTGCCAGCAGCGAGTTGACAGGGGGTAACACTGAAGCTTTCTTT
-,-,TRBJ1-1,TRBV29-1,CSVGPGGTEAFF,TGCAGCGTTGGACCTGGCGGCACTGAAGCTTTCTTT
-,-,TRBJ2-7,TRBV5-5,CASSSQGINSYEQYF,TGTGCCAGCAGCTCGCAGGGGATTAACTCCTACGAGCAGTACTTC
-,-,TRBJ2-7,TRBV11-3,CASSPPGNYEQYF,TGTGCCAGCAGCCCGCCAGGAAATTACGAGCAGTACTTC
-,-,TRBJ2-2,TRBV5-1,CASSLAQGTGELFF,TGCGCCAGCAGCTTGGCCCAGGGCACCGGGGAGCTGTTTTTT
few,-,TRBJ2-7,TRBV9,CASSDSGYSYEQYF,TGTGCCAGCAGCGATAGCGGTTACTCCTACGAGCAGTACTTC
few,TRBD2,TRBJ2-1,TRBV11-3,CASSYGTSGFNEQFF,TGTGCCAGCAGCTACGGGACTAGCGGGTTCAATGAGCAGTTCTTC
-,TRBD1,TRBJ1-6,TRBV28,CASSKGQGTRSYNSPLHF,TGTGCCAGCAGTAAAGGACAGGGTACACGTTCCTATAATTCACCCCTCCACTTT
few,TRBD2,TRBJ2-7,TRBV24-1,CATSEGLASSYEQYF,TGTGCCACCAGTGAGGGACTAGCCTCCTCCTACGAGCAGTACTTC
-,TRBD2,TRBJ2-7,TRBV5-1,CASKVGAGGPLEQYF,TGCGCCAGCAAAGTTGGTGCGGGAGGGCCGCTTGAGCAGTACTTC
-,TRBD1,TRBJ1-1,TRBV3-1/TRBV3-2,CASSQRGQNTEAFF,TGTGCCAGCAGCCAAAGGGGGCAGAACACTGAAGCTTTCTTT
-,TRBD2,TRBJ2-1,TRBV5-1,CASSFRRPSGSNEQFF,TGCGCCAGCAGCTTTCGCAGGCCTAGCGGGAGCAATGAGCAGTTCTTC
-,TRBD2,TRBJ2-7,TRBV28,CASSFSGSHEQYF,TGTGCCAGCAGTTTTAGCGGGAGCCACGAGCAGTACTTC
-,TRBD2,TRBJ2-2,TRBV9,CASSPAGVGELFF,TGTGCCAGCAGCCCCGCGGGGGTCGGGGAGCTGTTTTTT
-,-,TRBJ2-3,TRBV5-5,CASSLFPGAGTDTQYF,TGTGCCAGCAGCTTGTTTCCGGGAGCTGGGACAGATACGCAGTATTTT
-,-,TRBJ2-1,TRBV24-1,CATSGSGLGPLGYDEQFF,TGTGCCACCAGTGGATCAGGGTTAGGTCCCTTGGGGTACGATGAGCAGTTCTTC
-,TRBD2,TRBJ2-1,TRBV7-2,CASSLSLAGALNEQFF,TGTGCCAGCAGCTTAAGCCTAGCGGGAGCCCTCAATGAGCAGTTCTTC
-,-,TRBJ1-1,TRBV9,CASSAPRRGPGNTEAFF,TGTGCCAGCAGCGCCCCTAGGCGGGGACCGGGGAACACTGAAGCTTTCTTT
-,TRBD2,TRBJ2-7,TRBV6-5,CASTRSSSGAYEQYF,TGTGCCAGCACCCGCTCGTCTAGCGGAGCCTACGAGCAGTACTTC